This T cell receptor beta chain was captured by sequencing in a study of cytomegalovirus exposure and HLA in healthy donors. Study-level points and caveats: Per a later analysis, under 20,000 TCR beta sequences showed association with HLA alleles at 0.05 false discovery rate.

V gave up 5 bases and J gave up 1 base; unmatched junction bases: 5. CDR1 LNHDA and CDR2 SQIVND come from the germline V gene (reference sequence). CDR3 length: 15 residues. In this sample, this clone is medium-sized. Its matching antigen is unknown. PCR amplification relied on 60 Vbeta primers (plus 13 Jbeta primers). Original analysis: Among the unique TCR beta chains that a later analysis counted, about 81 million in all, roughly 11 million were shared. Using immunoSEQ multiplex PCR, the repertoire was profiled, and TCRdb retains in-frame clones only, with some absent. That table gives V, J and clone size, and the DNA gave D and trimming. The top ten clones hold approximately 6.3% of a sample with roughly 100,000 clones, around 79% of them seen once.

Material: PBMCs. The sequence came from a man aged 60 to 75 in good health and CMV-seropositive. V is TRBV19 and J is TRBJ2-7; 10 nucleotides agree with TRBD1. CDR3 sequence reads: CASSQGQGGSYEQYF. The DNA for the CDR3 is TGTGCCAGTAGTCAAGGACAGGGGGGTTCCTACGAGCAGTACTTC.